This entry describes one T cell receptor (beta chain). This CDR3 contains 12 residues. The germline CDR1 and CDR2 sequences are SGHAT and FQNNGV. The V gene lost 3 bases and the J gene lost 1 base, with 3 bases spanning the gap. This sample was included in a study of blood T cell repertoires in COVID-19. The table came from immunoSEQ multiplex PCR; TCRdb's copy has only in-frame clones and leaves some out. The sample has some 78,000 clones, about 88% seen once; the top ten hold 9% to 15%. This receptor was identified in a man between 65 and 85 years old with active or convalescent COVID-19. The rearrangement joins TRBV11-2 to TRBJ1-1; no clear D gene. Specimen: peripheral blood. The chain's CDR3 is CASSFGNTEAFF. In nucleotides, the CDR3 is TGTGCCAGCAGCTTCGGGAACACTGAAGCTTTCTTT.